Listed below are T cell receptor beta chains from one sample, sequenced in a study of STAT5B mutations in CD4+ large granular lymphocyte leukemia. TCRdb keeps only in-frame clones here, not all; method: immunoSEQ multiplex PCR. The data show approximately 28,000 clones, about 89% seen once. The sequenced sample consisted of CD4+ T cells from blood buffy coats. These receptors were collected from a human donor in good health. Each CDR3 is given with its conserved first and last residue. D genes are given only for firm matches.

d_gene | v_gene | CDR3aa
- | TRBV29-1 | CSASGQFYEQYF
- | TRBV5-4 | CASSLDTGGYEKLFF
- | TRBV6-6 | CASSPPAGRGYNEQFF
TRBD1 | TRBV9 | CASSPRQGQGTDTQYF
TRBD2 | TRBV6-5 | CASSYSTGGEQYF
TRBD1 | TRBV29-1 | CSVGVQGAYEQYF
TRBD2 | TRBV27 | CASSSHRERDYNEQFF
- | TRBV19 | CASRSSYNSPLHF
TRBD1 | TRBV27 | CASSSRGTGAYEQYF
- | TRBV6-6 | CASSSPVLGSGYTF
TRBD2 | TRBV29-1 | CSVDSGKGGELFF
- | TRBV6-5 | CASRKTLYEQYF
TRBD2 | TRBV7-9 | CASSLGRTSGRTSTDTQYF
- | TRBV29-1 | CSVEPAGGGGKLFF
- | TRBV6-5 | CASQRTVGNTIYF
TRBD1 | TRBV2 | CASSGRTGRTGELFF
- | TRBV4-1 | CASSQGGSLNTDTQYF
TRBD1 | TRBV25-1 | CASSVTGTYGYTF
TRBD1 | TRBV5-1 | CASSLGQGSHEQYF
- | TRBV6-4 | CASSQGPRTDTQYF
- | TRBV19 | CASTTWATGELFF
TRBD2 | TRBV7-2 | CASSQFGTSGLNEQFF
TRBD1 | TRBV5-8 | CASSLRIGQVLYNEQFF
TRBD1 | TRBV7-2 | CASSLEWTGGNIQYF
- | TRBV10-3 | CAISVGSSYNEQFF
- | TRBV14 | CASSQATGPQETQYF
- | TRBV5-1 | CASRVGEIFRSDTQYF
- | TRBV6-1 | CASSAGLRGTDTQYF
TRBD2 | TRBV19 | CASSLLAGALRNEQYF
TRBD2 | TRBV19 | CASNPPAPLWREPSYLSTYNEQFF
- | TRBV18 | CASSPRGDNTGELFF
- | TRBV28 | CASSLSGNTIYF
TRBD1 | TRBV2 | CAGQGAGYGYTF
- | TRBV9 | CASSPGPKANEQFF
- | TRBV29-1 | CSVEHRHTPGSGANVLTF
TRBD1 | TRBV18 | CASSPSGGYGYTF
- | TRBV27 | CASSPLPRMNTEAFF
- | TRBV5-1 | CASRGSVFQYF
- | TRBV5-1 | CASSPREGNTEAFF
- | TRBV28 | CASSLPKGGPNTEAFF
- | TRBV13 | CASSLEGTSPRQFF
- | TRBV28 | CASSNRENYGYTF
TRBD2 | TRBV4-1 | CASSQTSGSSYEQYF
- | TRBV9 | CASSVGGGRETQYF
- | TRBV2 | CASSESTGELFF
- | TRBV19 | CASSISGREQFF
TRBD2 | TRBV19 | CASRPLAGVSTGELFF
- | TRBV7-8 | CASSPEGRGLYEQYF
- | TRBV11-2 | CASSLYGGITDTQYF
- | TRBV10-3 | CAIKAPGEVEAFF
- | TRBV28 | CASSLGGQGGGGQPQHF
TRBD1 | TRBV28 | CASSSPGGAGRTGELFF
TRBD1 | TRBV2 | CASSGTGGSQPQHF
- | TRBV5-6 | CASSKIKGPGETQYF
- | TRBV6-1 | CASSELRETQYF